The source of this TCR beta chain is a study of blood T cell repertoires in COVID-19. About the study: Spain, Italy and the United States supplied samples that represented acute and convalescent COVID-19. PBMCs, B-cell-depleted T cells, or T cells were the source of the cDNA or gDNA that made up the material.

This CDR3 region has 14 residues. V was cut by 7 bases and J by 1 base, with 11 bases left in between. Germline assignment: CDR1 GTSNPN and CDR2 SVGIG (reference sequence). Per the authors' pipeline: Amplifying reference gene primers gave estimates of nucleated cell counts. TCRdb's table, derived via immunoSEQ multiplex PCR, lists solely in-frame clones and lacks some. The V and J calls and clone size were taken over from that table, and D and trimming were inferred from the DNA. The top ten hold about 8% of the sample, which has 250,000 to 350,000 clones, over 75% seen once. This receptor was obtained from a woman between 45 and 60 years old who had recovered from COVID-19. The source material was peripheral blood. The chain combines TRBV30 with TRBJ2-6; D gene unclear. The CDR3 DNA follows: TGTGCCTCCCAGACCGGGTCTGGGGCCAACGTCCTGACTTTC. Its translation: CASQTGSGANVLTF.